This TCR beta chain originates from a study of siplizumab effects on memory and regulatory T cells. Libraries were prepared by immunoSEQ multiplex PCR; TCRdb keeps only in-frame clonotypes and omits some of them. The sample contains tens of thousands of clones, approximately 93% of which appear only once. Per the germline V gene, CDR1 is SGHRS and CDR2 is YFSETQ. V was pared by 4 bases and J by 2 bases, with 10 bases between. The CDR3 totals 14 residues. Study-wide results and limits: Memory T cells appeared less diverse than naive cells, which seemed to contribute substantially to alloresponse. Siplizumab significantly lowered the alloreactive sequences that could be traced to unstimulated CD4+ memory cells.

A remark on this clone: The antigen remains unidentified.

The sequenced sample consisted of CD8+ T cells sorted from blood. The chain recombines TRBV5-1 with TRBJ2-1, with D perhaps matching TRBD1 (5 bases). The receptor comes from a human donor in good health. The CDR3 spells CASSKDSPYNEQFF. In nucleotides, the CDR3 is TGCGCCAGCAGCAAAGACAGTCCCTACAATGAGCAGTTCTTC.